This entry lists 24 T cell receptor beta chains sequenced from one sample in a study of control samples from healthy donors and cancer patients. Method: immunoSEQ multiplex PCR; TCRdb's copy keeps in-frame clones and lacks some. The top ten hold around 5.4% of the sample, which has about 150,000 clones, about 94% seen once. Sequencing input: blood. The receptors were gathered from a man in his forties in good health.

V and J are TRBV19 and TRBJ2-1, with 10 bases identical to TRBD2. CDR1 is LNHDA, CDR2 SQIVND, per germline (reference sequence). J was trimmed by 10 bases and V by 7 bases; bases with no gene match: 7. This CDR3 spans 13 amino acids. This CDR3 reads CASNSGGAAEQFF. The DNA for the CDR3 is TGTGCCAGTAACAGCGGGGGGGCCGCCGAGCAGTTCTTC.

The chain couples TRBV5-4 to TRBJ1-1, with unresolved D. Per germline, CDR1 SGHNT and CDR2 YYREEE (reference sequence). Trimming took off 4 bases at V and 2 bases at J, with 12 bases between the two ends. The length of the CDR3 is 14 residues. CDR3 DNA sequence: TGTGCCAGCAGCACAATGACACCAAACACTGAAGCTTTCTTT. This sequence encodes CASSTMTPNTEAFF.

V is TRBV7-8 and J is TRBJ1-1; D call uncertain. The CDR3 covers 13 residues. The germline gives CDR1 SGHVS, CDR2 FQNEAQ. V lost 5 bases, J lost 1 base, and 8 bases lay in between. The CDR3 bases are TGTGCCAGCAGCACCGGACGGAACACTGAAGCTTTCTTT. Translating it yields CASSTGRNTEAFF.

The J gene is TRBJ1-5, the V gene TRBV19, with a weak D call TRBD1 (6 bases). CDR3 length equals 13 residues. Germline assignment: CDR1 LNHDA and CDR2 SQIVND (reference sequence). Trimming removed 9 bases from V and 7 bases from J, with 16 bases in between. CDR3 loop: CASLGGGRQPQHF. The DNA for the CDR3 is TGTGCCAGCCTGGGAGGGGGGAGGCAGCCCCAGCATTTT.

This chain joins TRBV15 and TRBJ1-5; perhaps TRBD1 as D (6 bases). Trimming removed 3 bases at V and 7 bases at J, with 13 bases between. The CDR3 consists of 14 residues. Germline lookup yields CDR1 LNHNV and CDR2 YYDKDF (reference sequence). As DNA, the CDR3 is TGTGCCACCAGCAGGGAACAGGGTTACCAGCCCCAGCATTTT. Its translation is CATSREQGYQPQHF.

The chain couples TRBV18 to TRBJ2-3; the match to TRBD1 covers 8 bases. The ends lost 5 bases at V and 2 bases at J; junction bases unmatched: 6. Germline V lookup: CDR1 KGHSH, CDR2 LQKENI. This CDR3 comprises 15 residues. CDR3 sequence reads: CASSFGQGYTDTQYF. CDR3 bases: TGTGCCAGCTCATTCGGACAGGGTTACACAGATACGCAGTATTTT.

CDR3 residues: CASSEAREKGYTF. In DNA form, the CDR3 reads TGTGCCAGCAGTGAAGCGAGGGAGAAGGGCTACACCTTC. The V and J genes are TRBV6-1 and TRBJ1-2; D gene unclear. The CDR3 covers 13 residues. The germline CDR1 and CDR2 sequences are MNHNS and SASEGT. Trimming cost V 0 bases and J 8 bases, with 10 bases left between them.

The rearrangement links TRBV4-1 to TRBJ1-3; D not certain. There are 12 residues in the CDR3. CDR1 and CDR2 (germline): MGHRA, YSYEKL. V was clipped by 0 bases and J by 6 bases, with 3 bases between them. For the CDR3, the DNA is TGCGCCAGCAGCCAAGATCAAAACACCATATATTTT. Residues: CASSQDQNTIYF.

The V and J genes are TRBV28 and TRBJ2-7, with D perhaps assigned TRBD1 or TRBD2 (6 bases each). The CDR3 is made up of 15 amino acids. The V gene's germline CDR1 is MDHEN and CDR2 SYDVKM. Trimming removed 4 bases at V and 3 bases at J, with 16 bases between. The chain's CDR3 is CASSSPLGGGYEQYF. CDR3 nucleotide sequence: TGTGCCAGCAGTTCGCCGTTGGGGGGCGGCTACGAGCAGTACTTC. The full variable domain, its missing parts supplied by reference TRBV28 and TRBJ2-7, is DVKVTQSSRYLVKRTGEKVFLECVQDMDHENMFWYRQDPGLGLRLIYFSYDVKMKEKGDIPEGYSVSREKKERFSLILESASTNQTSMYLCASSSPLGGGYEQYFGPGTRLTVT.

J is TRBJ1-2 and V is TRBV5-6; TRBD1 matches at 11 bases. Per the germline V gene, CDR1 is SGHDT and CDR2 is YYEEEE. V shed 4 bases, J shed 5 bases, and the junction held 10 bases outside the gene matches. The CDR3 has 16 amino acids. The DNA for the CDR3 is TGTGCCAGCAGCCGTCGGACAGGGGGCTACCATTATGGCTACACCTTC. The encoded protein is CASSRRTGGYHYGYTF.

This clone was detected once. This rearrangement joins TRBV14 to TRBJ1-4; D is possibly TRBD1 (6 bases). Trimming took 5 bases from V and 11 from J, leaving 12 bases between them. This CDR3 contains 12 residues. Per germline, CDR1 SGHDN and CDR2 FVKESK. CDR3 protein: CASSARGGKLFF. For the CDR3, the DNA is TGTGCCAGCAGCGCTCGAGGGGGGAAACTGTTTTTT.

This rearrangement joins TRBV4-3 to TRBJ2-1; 9 nucleotides match TRBD2. Germline-derived CDR1 and CDR2 are LGHNA and YSLEER. This CDR3 comprises 17 residues. Germline trimming cut 1 base from V and 8 bases from J; bases unmatched to any gene: 12. The CDR3 reads CASSQGARRGGRDEQFF. The CDR3 nucleotides read TGCGCCAGCAGCCAAGGGGCGCGGCGGGGGGGCCGCGATGAGCAGTTCTTC.

The chain has TRBV10-3 and TRBJ1-1, with D possibly being TRBD1 (6 bases). The CDR3 sequence is 15 residues long. The germline CDR1 and CDR2 sequences are ENHRY and SYGVKD. Trimming removed 8 bases from V and 5 bases from J, with 21 bases in between. CDR3 DNA sequence: TGTGCCATCGGGGGGACGGGGGCGCGAGAAACTGAAGCTTTCTTT. This sequence encodes CAIGGTGARETEAFF.

This rearrangement joins TRBV5-1 to TRBJ1-1; D not resolved. Trimming shortened V by 0 bases and J by 1 base, and 10 bases separated the two germline ends. The CDR3 length is 15 residues. Germline CDR1 SGHRS, CDR2 YFSETQ. CDR3 residues: CASSLDGPENTEAFF. DNA for the CDR3: TGCGCCAGCAGCTTGGACGGGCCAGAGAACACTGAAGCTTTCTTT.

The chain links TRBV9 to TRBJ2-1; 11 bases align to TRBD1. The CDR3 runs 17 residues. V lost 0 bases and J lost 5; bases outside the gene matches: 7. Germline-derived CDR1 and CDR2 are SGDLS and YYNGEE. This CDR3 reads CASSVGIGTGGNNEQFF. CDR3 sequence (DNA): TGTGCCAGCAGCGTAGGGATCGGGACAGGGGGGAACAATGAGCAGTTCTTC.

The V gene is TRBV7-2, the J gene TRBJ1-4, with D maybe TRBD1 (6 bases). CDR1 and CDR2 (germline): SGHTA, FQGNSA. This CDR3 spans 14 amino acids. Trimming took 2 bases from V and 7 from J, leaving 11 bases between them. The CDR3 DNA is TGTGCCAGCAGCTTAACAGGGTGGGGTGAAAAACTGTTTTTT. Translation: CASSLTGWGEKLFF.

The chain carries TRBV24-1 and TRBJ2-1, with D tentatively TRBD2 (5 bases). This CDR3 comprises 13 residues. CDR1 KGHDR and CDR2 SFDVKD come from the germline V gene. Trimming removed 2 bases at V and 6 bases at J, with 7 bases between. The CDR3 reads CATSDSGSNEQFF. CDR3 bases: TGTGCCACCAGTGATTCTGGGAGCAATGAGCAGTTCTTC.

This chain connects TRBV5-1 to TRBJ1-4; 9 nucleotides line up with TRBD1. The V and J ends lost 4 bases and 8 bases, in that order; junction bases with no gene match: 3. The CDR3 has 13 residues. Germline V gene lookup returns CDR1 SGHRS and CDR2 YFSETQ. CDR3 loop: CASSRQGEEKLFF. CDR3 DNA: TGCGCCAGCAGCAGACAGGGGGAGGAAAAACTGTTTTTT.

This clone was observed once. The genes are TRBV4-3 and TRBJ2-1; tentative D call: TRBD1 (5 bases). The CDR3 is made up of 15 amino acids. Per the germline V gene, CDR1 is LGHNA and CDR2 is YSLEER. The germline V and J ends were trimmed by 4 bases and 0 bases, with 10 bases remaining between them. CDR3 in DNA: TGCGCCAGCAGCCCCCGACAGAGCTCCTACAATGAGCAGTTCTTC. This codes for CASSPRQSSYNEQFF.

The chain carries TRBV11-2 and TRBJ2-1, with 10 bases fitting TRBD2. Trimming removed 2 bases from V and 13 bases from J; junction bases left unmatched: 11. The CDR3 covers 15 residues. Germline CDR1 and CDR2: SGHAT and FQNNGV. The CDR3 loop is CASSLSASGGPSQFF. CDR3 nucleotides: TGTGCCAGCAGCTTATCGGCTAGCGGGGGCCCCTCACAGTTCTTC.

V gene TRBV4-1 combines with J gene TRBJ2-7; 11 bases are shared with TRBD1. The CDR3 is 15 residues long. Germline values: CDR1 MGHRA, CDR2 YSYEKL. The V and J ends lost 3 bases and 3 bases, in that order; junction bases with no gene match: 4. The CDR3 bases are TGCGCCAGCAGCCAGCGGACAGGGGGCGGCTACGAGCAGTACTTC. This translates into CASSQRTGGGYEQYF.

In its sample, this clone was seen once. The chain uses TRBV6-5 and TRBJ1-1, with D perhaps matching TRBD1 (6 bases). CDR3 length: 14 amino acids. The V gene lost 6 bases and the J gene lost 0 bases, with 11 bases spanning the gap. Germline V lookup: CDR1 MNHEY, CDR2 SVGAGI. CDR3 bases: TGTGCCAGCAGGGGAGGGGGAGTGAACACTGAAGCTTTCTTT. It is translated as CASRGGGVNTEAFF.

V is TRBV9 and J is TRBJ2-2, with TRBD1 matching 10 bases. CDR1 is SGDLS and CDR2 is YYNGEE in the germline V gene. Trimming at V came to 4 bases and at J to 6 bases, leaving 9 bases not matched to a gene. CDR3 length: 16 amino acids. The DNA for the CDR3 is TGTGCCAGCAGCTCGACAGGGGGCTTTCGGGCCGGGGAGCTGTTTTTT. It encodes CASSSTGGFRAGELFF.

This chain joins TRBV5-5 and TRBJ1-1; TRBD1 might be the D (5 bases). The CDR3 totals 13 residues. The V end was cut by 4 bases, the J end by 5 bases, with 12 bases between. Germline lookup yields CDR1 SGHKS and CDR2 YYEKEE (reference sequence). This chain's CDR3 is CASSQPGGTEAFF. Here the CDR3 DNA reads TGTGCCAGCAGCCAACCGGGGGGGACTGAAGCTTTCTTT.